Following are 10 T cell receptor beta chains from one sample sequenced in a study of T cells in Graves' hyperthyroidism and ophthalmopathy. There were TCR beta CDR3 regions amplified from RNA transcripts. TCR CDR3 regions were first amplified by RT-PCR with HTBI primers. TCRdb fed the multiplex PCR reads into MiXCR, producing one record per CDR3 protein. Of about 400,000 distinct CDR3 sequences detected, around 15% appear once; the ten largest clones hold around 27%. Material: blood. Receptor source: a man aged 50 to 59 with Graves' ophthalmopathy.

This clonotype was seen many times. The chain joins TRBV29-1 to TRBJ1-1, with 8 positions matching TRBD1. Per germline, CDR1 SQVTM and CDR2 ANQGSEA. Losses at the gene ends were 7 bases for V and 4 bases for J; bases not matched to a gene: 8. This CDR3 is built from 13 residues. CDR3: CSERGQAGTEAFF. The CDR3 nucleotides read TGCAGCGAGAGGGGACAGGCTGGCACTGAAGCTTTCTTT. Based on the CDR3 plus reference TRBV29-1 and TRBJ1-1, the full variable domain is SAVISQKPSRDICQRGTSLTIQCQVDSQVTMMFWYRQQPGQSLTLIATANQGSEATYESGFVIDKFPISRPNLTFSTLTVSNMSPEDSSIYLCSERGQAGTEAFFGQGTRLTVV.

This clonotype was seen more than once but under ten times. V gene TRBV5-6 combines with J gene TRBJ2-7; D perhaps matches TRBD1 (6 bases). V was cut by 0 bases and J by 2 bases, with 12 bases left in between. Germline V gene data show CDR1 as SGHDT and CDR2 as YYEEEE. The CDR3 runs 15 residues. Here the CDR3 reads CASSLESGAPYEQYF. The DNA of the CDR3 is TGTGCCAGCAGCTTGGAGTCAGGGGCCCCCTACGAGCAGTACTTC.

This clonotype has ten or more counts. The chain employs TRBV7-8 and TRBJ2-3; a weak D match, TRBD1 (5 bases). V was shortened by 1 base and J by 2 bases, with 10 bases between the two germline ends. Germline CDR1 and CDR2: SGHVS and FQNEAQ. This CDR3 has 15 amino acids. The CDR3 loop reads CASSLVLGPTDTQYF. In DNA, the CDR3 is TGTGCCAGCAGCTTAGTCCTGGGGCCCACAGATACGCAGTATTTT.

This clonotype was recorded many times. The chain links TRBV7-9 to TRBJ2-1, with TRBD1 matching 8 bases. There are 16 residues in the CDR3. Germline values: CDR1 SEHNR, CDR2 FQNEAQ (reference sequence). The ends lost 4 bases at V and 6 bases at J; junction bases unmatched: 11. The DNA for the CDR3 is TGTGCCAGCAGCTACCCGGGACAGGCCATTGGCAATGAGCAGTTCTTC. Translated: CASSYPGQAIGNEQFF.

This clonotype appeared once. Lacking the conserved final phenylalanine or tryptophan, this CDR3 likely reflects a read error. J is TRBJ1-1 and V is TRBV5-4; no clear D gene. This CDR3 is 16 amino acids long. V lost 3 bases and J 0 bases, leaving 15 bases between the germline ends. From germline, CDR1 is SGHNT and CDR2 YYREEE (reference sequence). The CDR3 protein is CASSSSGSTLNTEAFL. The CDR3 region has the DNA TGTGCCAGCAGCTCCTCCGGGTCTACCCTGAACACTGAAGCTTTCCTT.

The CDR3 protein is CASSKRAQLHPNEQFF. Here the CDR3 DNA reads TGTGCCAGCAGCAAAAGGGCCCAACTTCATCCCAATGAGCAGTTCTTC. The V call is TRBV14, the J call TRBJ2-1; D ambiguous. Germline V gene data show CDR1 as SGHDN and CDR2 as FVKESK. The CDR3 has 16 amino acids. V was pared by 5 bases and J by 6 bases, with 20 bases between. The entire variable domain, with the rest obtained from reference TRBV14 and TRBJ2-1, is as follows: EAGVTQFPSHSVIEKGQTVTLRCDPISGHDNLYWYRRVMGKEIKFLLHFVKESKQDESGMPNNRFLAERTGGTYSTLKVQPAELEDSGVYFCASSKRAQLHPNEQFFGPGTRLTVL.

This clonotype was seen more than once but under ten times. J is TRBJ2-3 and V is TRBV4-1; 7 bases match TRBD1. This CDR3 is built from 12 residues. Germline V lookup: CDR1 MGHRA, CDR2 YSYEKL. V trimming: 1 base; J trimming: 11 bases; junction bases outside the gene matches: 3. The CDR3 DNA reads as TGCGCCAGCAGCCAAGGACAGGGCAGGCAGTATTTT. It translates to CASSQGQGRQYF.

The sample holds many counts of this clonotype. CDR3 amino acids: CASWRGRATETQYF. As DNA, the CDR3 is TGTGCCAGCTGGCGAGGCAGGGCAACCGAGACCCAGTACTTC. The V and J genes are TRBV6-1 and TRBJ2-5; weak D call: TRBD1 (5 bases). Germline CDR1 MNHNS, CDR2 SASEGT. The CDR3 has 14 residues. The germline V and J ends were trimmed by 8 bases and 5 bases, with 18 bases remaining between them.

This clonotype was picked up many times. J is TRBJ2-1 and V is TRBV7-9; the match to TRBD2 covers 8 bases. The V gene end was trimmed by 1 base and the J gene end by 4 bases; junction bases not matched to a gene: 9. The CDR3 has 17 amino acids. Germline CDR1 reads SEHNR; CDR2 reads FQNEAQ (reference sequence). The CDR3 protein is CASSLVGSGTKYNEQFF. As DNA, the CDR3 is TGTGCCAGCAGCTTAGTTGGTAGCGGGACTAAGTACAATGAGCAGTTCTTC.

Here the CDR3 DNA reads TGTGCCAGCAGCGTAAGTTCGGGACTACCGTCCTACGAGCAGTACTTC. It is translated as CASSVSSGLPSYEQYF. The chain uses TRBV9 and TRBJ2-7, with 7 bases fitting TRBD2. The germline CDR1 and CDR2 sequences are SGDLS and YYNGEE. The CDR3 runs 16 residues. With V trimmed by 1 base and J by 1 base, 8 bases remained unmatched.